The rows below give T cell receptor beta chains drawn from one sample of a study of blood T cell repertoires in COVID-19. Some clones are missing from TCRdb's copy, which holds only in-frame ones; the method was immunoSEQ multiplex PCR. This sample has approximately 150,000 clones; roughly 90% occur once, and the top ten carry 1.5% to 2%. Sequenced input: peripheral blood. The origin of the receptors is a human donor in a cohort sampled during active COVID-19. Both conserved end residues are trimmed from each CDR3. Each record gives: V gene, CDR3 protein.

v_call: TRBV9
cdr3_aa: ASSPPGTGNTIY

v_call: TRBV13
cdr3_aa: ASSPPQTGRTYEQY

v_call: TRBV5-1
cdr3_aa: ASSLGTGAQTQY

v_call: TRBV30
cdr3_aa: AWSVSGVGYEQF

v_call: TRBV29-1
cdr3_aa: SVGTGGRGYT

v_call: TRBV3-1/TRBV3-2
cdr3_aa: ASSQDLGYT

v_call: TRBV24-1
cdr3_aa: ATSEWSSDEQF

v_call: TRBV4-2
cdr3_aa: ASSQDGLYGYT

v_call: TRBV5-1
cdr3_aa: ASSLGTASSYEQY

v_call: TRBV2
cdr3_aa: ASRRGLGETQY

v_call: TRBV20-1
cdr3_aa: SASGPELERGPRDTQY

v_call: TRBV29-1
cdr3_aa: SVEGTASNYGYT

v_call: TRBV6-1
cdr3_aa: ASSETPQDTQY

v_call: TRBV5-1
cdr3_aa: ASTRGLASQETQY

v_call: TRBV7-8
cdr3_aa: ASSSPKGAGENTIY

v_call: TRBV3-1/TRBV3-2
cdr3_aa: ASSPRQGQETQY

v_call: TRBV6-2/TRBV6-3
cdr3_aa: ASSYRLARDTQY

v_call: TRBV9
cdr3_aa: ASSVGLAGGHEQF

v_call: TRBV19
cdr3_aa: ATRRVPEATNEKLF

v_call: TRBV9
cdr3_aa: ASSSTRTDTGELF

v_call: TRBV28
cdr3_aa: ASSSDRGPEGAF

v_call: TRBV5-1
cdr3_aa: ASSFSGNTGELF

v_call: TRBV10-2
cdr3_aa: ASRLAGNTGELF

v_call: TRBV18
cdr3_aa: ASSSGQPFEAF

v_call: TRBV5-1
cdr3_aa: ASSPIPTGGDYGYT

v_call: TRBV9
cdr3_aa: ASSASTDTQY

v_call: TRBV27
cdr3_aa: ASSLFGGANSPLH

v_call: TRBV3-1/TRBV3-2
cdr3_aa: ASSQDLGRTTYNEQF

v_call: TRBV4-3
cdr3_aa: ASSQERVGYLNTEAF

v_call: TRBV9
cdr3_aa: ASSVDPQGGESPLH

v_call: TRBV3-1/TRBV3-2
cdr3_aa: ASSQVSGGTEAF

v_call: TRBV5-1
cdr3_aa: ASSPDRPGNTIY

v_call: TRBV7-8
cdr3_aa: ASSLATQQTGIGYT

v_call: TRBV4-1
cdr3_aa: ASSQDTGVGTEAF

v_call: TRBV7-8
cdr3_aa: ASSFPPRGIRDTQY

v_call: TRBV9
cdr3_aa: ASSVEIDTDTQY

v_call: TRBV27
cdr3_aa: ASSLRGTEAF

v_call: TRBV4-2
cdr3_aa: ASSHPDRDGYT

v_call: TRBV7-2
cdr3_aa: ASSSRTGDSPLH

v_call: TRBV27
cdr3_aa: ASSFHRGGTEAF

v_call: TRBV9
cdr3_aa: ASSVGPSGTAYGYT

v_call: TRBV18
cdr3_aa: ASSLGQVGGYGYT